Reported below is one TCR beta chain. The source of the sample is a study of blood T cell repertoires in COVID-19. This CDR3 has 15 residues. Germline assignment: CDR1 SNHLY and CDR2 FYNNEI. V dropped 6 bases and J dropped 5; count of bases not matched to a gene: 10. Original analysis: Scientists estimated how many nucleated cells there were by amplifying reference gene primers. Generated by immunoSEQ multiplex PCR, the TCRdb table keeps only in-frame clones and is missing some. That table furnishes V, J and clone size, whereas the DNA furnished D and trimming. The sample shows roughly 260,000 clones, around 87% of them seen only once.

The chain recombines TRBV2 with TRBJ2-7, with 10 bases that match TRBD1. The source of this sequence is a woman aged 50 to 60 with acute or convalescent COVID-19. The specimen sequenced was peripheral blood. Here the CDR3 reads CASRNPGQGFDEQYF. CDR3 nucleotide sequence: TGTGCCAGCAGGAATCCGGGACAGGGGTTCGACGAGCAGTACTTC.